Following are 16 T cell receptor beta chains from one sample sequenced in a study of cytomegalovirus exposure and HLA in healthy donors. 60 Vbeta and 13 Jbeta primers were used in PCR. The data were produced by immunoSEQ multiplex PCR, yet TCRdb's version contains in-frame clones alone and is incomplete. The table has some 120,000 clones, roughly three quarters seen once. Sequencing was performed on PBMCs. These receptors all stem from a man aged 18 to 29 in good health and CMV-seronegative.

CDR3 sequence: CSAGGSYNEQFF. The CDR3 DNA sequence: TGTAGTGCGGGAGGCTCCTACAATGAGCAGTTCTTC. The V call is TRBV28, the J call TRBJ2-1; 8 bases line up with TRBD2. CDR1 MDHEN and CDR2 SYDVKM come from the germline V gene. This CDR3 is 12 amino acids long.

This rearrangement joins TRBV23-1 to TRBJ1-2; 7 nucleotides align to TRBD1. TRBV23-1 counts as an open reading frame of uncertain function. This CDR3 is built from 16 residues. The J segment lost 6 bases and the V segment lost 6 bases, leaving 16 bases of the junction unmatched. In DNA form, the CDR3 reads TGCGCCAGCAGAATAAACAGGGGCTGGTGGAGTAATGGCTACACCTTC. Its translation is CASRINRGWWSNGYTF.

This rearrangement joins TRBV5-1 to TRBJ1-2, with TRBD1 matching over 8 bases. This CDR3 comprises 17 residues. Germline V gives CDR1 SGHRS, CDR2 YFSETQ. V trimming: 0 bases; J trimming: 0 bases; junction bases outside the gene matches: 7. Written as DNA, the CDR3 is TGCGCCAGCAGCTTGGAGGGACAGGCCGGAGCTAACTATGGCTACACCTTC. Its translation: CASSLEGQAGANYGYTF.

The V and J genes are TRBV28 and TRBJ2-7; no reliable D call. Per germline, CDR1 MDHEN and CDR2 SYDVKM. V was shortened by 6 bases and J by 4 bases, with 7 bases between the two germline ends. There are 11 residues in the CDR3. The CDR3 reads CASRENYEQYF. The CDR3 DNA sequence: TGTGCCAGCAGGGAGAATTACGAGCAGTACTTC.

This sequence joins TRBV11-2 and TRBJ2-5; D possibly corresponds to TRBD2 (6 bases). The CDR3 is 16 amino acids. With 1 base removed from V and 2 bases from J, the gap between germline ends came to 14 bases. The V gene's germline CDR1 is SGHAT and CDR2 FQNNGV. The CDR3 is CASSLVFRRGQETQYF. Here the CDR3 DNA reads TGTGCCAGCAGCTTAGTCTTCCGGAGGGGACAAGAGACCCAGTACTTC.

The chain uses TRBV2 and TRBJ2-3; D remains ambiguous. Germline CDR1 and CDR2: SNHLY and FYNNEI. The CDR3 consists of 14 residues. V dropped 5 bases and J dropped 4 bases, with 13 bases sitting between them. CDR3 DNA: TGTGCCAGCAGTCCCCTCATGACATCAGATACGCAGTATTTT. Encoded protein: CASSPLMTSDTQYF.

The chain links TRBV30 to TRBJ1-2; D not resolved. Germline assignment: CDR1 GTSNPN and CDR2 SVGIG (reference sequence). Trimming cost V 4 bases and J 4 bases, with 16 bases left between them. The CDR3 has 14 amino acids. CDR3 loop: CAWTGNGVRYGYTF. The CDR3 DNA follows: TGTGCCTGGACGGGGAATGGGGTGCGCTATGGCTACACCTTC.

V is TRBV13 and J is TRBJ1-1; TRBD1 aligns across 7 bases. The germline gives CDR1 PRHDT, CDR2 FYEKMQ (reference sequence). The CDR3 contains 20 residues. Unmatched junction bases numbered 19, after V lost 0 bases and J lost 3 bases. The CDR3 sequence is CASSLGLMFTRVQGDTEAFF. CDR3 nucleotides: TGTGCCAGCAGCTTAGGCCTAATGTTTACAAGAGTTCAGGGGGACACTGAAGCTTTCTTT.

This clone came up once. The chain couples TRBV28 to TRBJ1-5, with unresolved D. Germline CDR1 and CDR2: MDHEN and SYDVKM. Trimming stripped 6 bases from V and 4 bases from J, with 7 bases between. The CDR3 sequence is 12 residues long. CDR3 protein: CASRLPNQPQHF. The CDR3 DNA sequence: TGTGCCAGCAGACTACCTAATCAGCCCCAGCATTTT. The whole variable domain, filled in from reference TRBV28 and TRBJ1-5, reads DVKVTQSSRYLVKRTGEKVFLECVQDMDHENMFWYRQDPGLGLRLIYFSYDVKMKEKGDIPEGYSVSREKKERFSLILESASTNQTSMYLCASRLPNQPQHFGDGTRLSIL.

V and J are TRBV19 and TRBJ1-2; 7 bases match TRBD1. This CDR3 has 16 amino acids. The germline CDR1 and CDR2 sequences are LNHDA and SQIVND (reference sequence). V dropped 6 bases and J dropped 5; count of bases not matched to a gene: 15. The CDR3 spells CASSPPPRTGSYGYTF. The CDR3 nucleotides are TGTGCCAGTAGCCCTCCCCCGAGGACAGGATCATATGGCTACACCTTC.

This chain links TRBV12-5 with TRBJ2-1; 10 bases fit TRBD2. The V gene's germline CDR1 is LGHNT and CDR2 FRNRAP. Losses at the gene ends were 6 bases for V and 7 bases for J; bases not matched to a gene: 3. This CDR3 has 13 amino acids. CDR3 bases: TGTGCTAGTGGGCTAGCGGGAGAAAATGAGCAGTTCTTC. This gives the protein CASGLAGENEQFF.

This chain joins TRBV11-2 and TRBJ2-5; TRBD2 agrees at 12 bases. This CDR3 is 16 amino acids long. Looked up from germline, CDR1 is SGHAT and CDR2 is FQNNGV. V trimming: 4 bases; J trimming: 0 bases; junction bases outside the gene matches: 3. The CDR3 here is CASSYLAGGYQETQYF. The CDR3, as DNA: TGTGCCAGCAGCTATCTAGCGGGAGGGTACCAAGAGACCCAGTACTTC.

The CDR3 loop reads CASSLYGDSYNEQFF. The CDR3, as DNA: TGCGCCAGCAGCTTGTACGGGGACTCCTACAATGAGCAGTTCTTC. The V call is TRBV5-1, the J call TRBJ2-1, with D perhaps TRBD2 (5 bases). The V gene lost 1 base and the J gene lost 0 bases, with 8 bases spanning the gap. CDR1 and CDR2 (germline): SGHRS, YFSETQ. This CDR3 spans 15 amino acids.

The chain is built from TRBV10-3 and TRBJ2-1; weak D call: TRBD1 (5 bases). The CDR3 runs to 12 residues. The germline V gene has CDR1 ENHRY and CDR2 SYGVKD. Trimming cost V 9 bases and J 5 bases, with 11 bases left between them. CDR3 amino acids: CAIDLGDNEQFF. DNA of the CDR3: TGTGCCATTGACCTAGGGGACAATGAGCAGTTCTTC.

This clone was counted at least ten times. This chain uses TRBV7-9 with TRBJ1-3; D ambiguous. Trimming cost V 5 bases and J 3 bases, with 2 bases left between them. Germline CDR1 is SEHNR and CDR2 is FQNEAQ (reference sequence). The CDR3 extends over 11 amino acids. CDR3 DNA sequence: TGTGCCAGCAGCCATGGAAACACCATATATTTT. Residues: CASSHGNTIYF.

The chain is built from TRBV9 and TRBJ2-3; unclear D gene. Germline loops: CDR1 SGDLS, CDR2 YYNGEE. The CDR3 consists of 14 residues. Trimming cost V 3 bases and J 1 base, with 9 bases left between them. CDR3 sequence reads: CASSAQQGTDTQYF. The CDR3 DNA is TGTGCCAGCAGCGCCCAGCAGGGCACAGATACGCAGTATTTT.